The sequence of this T cell receptor beta chain was determined in a study of Graves' ophthalmopathy and Graves' hyperthyroidism. There are a few counts of this clonotype. RNA transcripts were the template, and TCR beta CDR3 regions were amplified from them. The authors performed first-round RT-PCR with HTBI primers and then a second-round multiplex PCR. TCRdb recomputed calls from the multiplex PCR reads with MiXCR, one row per CDR3 protein. In the table there are roughly 1.1 million distinct CDR3 sequences, less than 45% of which are singletons. The CDR3 runs to 14 residues. With 2 bases clipped from V and 10 bases from J, the junction kept 5 bases outside the gene matches. CDR1 and CDR2 (germline): ENHRY, SYGVKD.

The chain has TRBV10-3 and TRBJ1-6; 7 positions match TRBD1. This clonotype was obtained from an adult man with Graves' hyperthyroidism. Sample: peripheral blood or thyroid tissue (not recorded which). The CDR3 region is CAISEQGVESPLHF. In DNA, the CDR3 is TGTGCCATCAGTGAGCAGGGGGTTGAATCACCCCTCCACTTT.